Below are 21 T cell receptor beta chains sequenced from a single sample in a study of blood T cell repertoires in COVID-19. Assay used: immunoSEQ multiplex PCR; TCRdb lists only in-frame clones, some missing. The sample has around 250,000 clones; around 85% are singletons. The sequenced sample was PBMCs or T cells enriched from blood (not recorded which). All receptors derive from a woman aged 45-65 years with acute COVID-19.

The chain combines TRBV30 with TRBJ2-7, with D tentatively TRBD1 (7 bases). The CDR3 loop spans 16 amino acids. V shed 0 bases and J shed 5 bases, with 20 bases lying between them. The germline V gene encodes CDR1 GTSNPN and CDR2 SVGIG (reference sequence). The CDR3 sequence is CAWSVLSGQGGNEQYF. The CDR3 region has the DNA TGTGCCTGGAGTGTACTCTCGGGGCAGGGGGGCAACGAGCAGTACTTC.

The chain carries TRBV7-6 and TRBJ2-7, with D hard to call. V shed 5 bases and J shed 0 bases, with 5 bases lying between them. CDR1 is SGHVS, CDR2 FNYEAQ, per germline. There are 12 residues in the CDR3. The CDR3 nucleotides read TGTGCCAGCAGCCTATCCTCCTACGAGCAGTACTTC. It yields the protein CASSLSSYEQYF.

The chain has TRBV2 and TRBJ2-5; D perhaps matches TRBD2 (5 bases). V lost 1 base and J lost 0, with 6 bases in between. Germline lookup yields CDR1 SNHLY and CDR2 FYNNEI. This CDR3 spans 14 amino acids. The CDR3 nucleotides read TGTGCCAGCAGTGAAGGACTAAACCAAGAGACCCAGTACTTC. Amino acids: CASSEGLNQETQYF.

V and J are TRBV4-2 and TRBJ2-7; TRBD2 is a possible D gene (6 bases). Trimming removed 3 bases from V and 2 bases from J, with 14 bases in between. Per germline, CDR1 LGHNA and CDR2 YNFKEQ. The CDR3 sequence is 15 residues long. The chain's CDR3 is CASSQIPGVAYEQYF. The CDR3 DNA sequence: TGTGCCAGCAGCCAGATCCCGGGAGTAGCCTACGAGCAGTACTTC.

V is TRBV4-3 and J is TRBJ2-2; a possible D gene is TRBD2 (6 bases). CDR1 and CDR2 (germline): LGHNA, YSLEER. The CDR3 has 15 residues. Trimming left V 11 bases short and J 0 bases short, with 16 bases between. CDR3 sequence: CAPPRRTTNTGELFF. Here the CDR3 DNA reads TGCGCCCCTCCAAGAAGGACTACGAACACCGGGGAGCTGTTTTTT.

This chain links TRBV20-1 with TRBJ1-5; 8 bases are shared with TRBD1. V was pared by 3 bases and J by 7 bases, with 11 bases of the junction left unmatched. Per the germline V gene, CDR1 is DFQATT and CDR2 is SNEGSKA (reference sequence). The CDR3 sequence is 15 residues long. The CDR3 is CSASPPQGARQPQHF. CDR3 DNA sequence: TGCAGTGCTAGTCCACCCCAGGGGGCGAGACAGCCCCAGCATTTT.

This chain links TRBV7-9 with TRBJ2-3, with a weak D call TRBD2 (5 bases). Between the trimmed V and J ends, which lost 4 bases and 2 bases, there was a span of 19 bases. The CDR3 contains 17 residues. CDR1 is SEHNR, CDR2 FQNEAQ, per germline (reference sequence). This CDR3 reads CASSSNLRGYATDTQYF. The DNA for the CDR3 is TGTGCCAGCAGCTCCAACCTTCGCGGGTATGCCACAGATACGCAGTATTTT.

This sequence joins TRBV7-2 and TRBJ2-1; 10 nucleotides line up with TRBD2. Germline V gene lookup returns CDR1 SGHTA and CDR2 FQGNSA. The length of the CDR3 is 17 residues. V lost 1 base, J lost 0 bases, and 3 bases stayed unmatched. In DNA, the CDR3 is TGTGCCAGCAGCTTAGGTAGCGGGGGGCCCTCCTACAATGAGCAGTTCTTC. This encodes CASSLGSGGPSYNEQFF.

Here the CDR3 DNA reads TGTGCCAGCAGCCAAAGATGGGGGACAGGAATCGGGGCCAACGTCCTGACTTTC. This encodes CASSQRWGTGIGANVLTF. The V gene is TRBV3-1 (or the pseudogene TRBV3-2), the J gene TRBJ2-6, with TRBD1 matching 8 bases. The J segment lost 4 bases and the V segment lost 2 bases, leaving 10 bases of the junction unmatched. This CDR3 is built from 18 residues. CDR1 and CDR2 from the germline V gene are LGHDT and YNNKEL (reference sequence).

The rearrangement uses TRBV5-1 and TRBJ1-6; D is unresolved. Per germline, CDR1 SGHRS and CDR2 YFSETQ. The CDR3 has 16 amino acids. V was pared by 0 bases and J by 5 bases, with 12 bases between. CDR3 residues: CASSLDLRDNNSPLHF. The DNA of the CDR3 is TGCGCCAGCAGCTTGGACCTCCGGGATAATAATTCACCCCTCCACTTT.

The chain employs TRBV19 and TRBJ1-2, with a weak D call TRBD1 (5 bases). V dropped 3 bases and J dropped 4 bases, with 15 bases sitting between them. Germline V CDR1 and CDR2: LNHDA, SQIVND (reference sequence). The CDR3 loop spans 15 amino acids. CDR3 nucleotide sequence: TGTGCCAGTAGTATCCCAGGGAGGATGGGCTATGGCTACACCTTC. Translation: CASSIPGRMGYGYTF. The variable domain in full, with the rest retrieved from reference TRBV19 and TRBJ1-2, is DGGITQSPKYLFRKEGQNVTLSCEQNLNHDAMYWYRQDPGQGLRLIYYSQIVNDFQKGDIAEGYSVSREKKESFPLTVTSAQKNPTAFYLCASSIPGRMGYGYTFGSGTRLTVV.

V is TRBV5-1 and J is TRBJ1-3, with D uncertain. The CDR3 loop spans 15 amino acids. The ends were cut back, 4 bases at V and 4 bases at J, with 15 bases in the middle. Germline V gene data show CDR1 as SGHRS and CDR2 as YFSETQ. DNA of the CDR3: TGCGCCAGCAGCCTCACTAGACTGGGAGGAAACACCATATATTTT. Residues: CASSLTRLGGNTIYF.

CDR3 sequence reads: CASSDIVGHEQYF. CDR3 coding DNA: TGTGCCAGCAGTGATATAGTGGGCCACGAGCAGTACTTC. The chain joins TRBV2 to TRBJ2-7; the D is unclear. The ends were cut back, 3 bases at V and 5 bases at J, with 11 bases in the middle. Looked up from germline, CDR1 is SNHLY and CDR2 is FYNNEI. This CDR3 region has 13 residues.

The chain recombines TRBV16 with TRBJ1-1; D call uncertain. This CDR3 comprises 14 residues. Between the trimmed V and J ends, which lost 5 bases and 1 base, there was a span of 11 bases. The V gene's germline CDR1 is KGHSY and CDR2 FQNENV. CDR3 DNA: TGTGCCAGCAGCTCCGCTTCAGGGAACACTGAAGCTTTCTTT. It translates to CASSSASGNTEAFF.

V gene TRBV19 combines with J gene TRBJ2-1; D remains ambiguous. V dropped 4 bases and J dropped 4 bases, with 5 bases sitting between them. From germline, CDR1 is LNHDA and CDR2 SQIVND (reference sequence). The CDR3 is 12 amino acids. CDR3 bases: TGTGCCAGTAGTACGCGGTACAATGAGCAGTTCTTC. Protein sequence: CASSTRYNEQFF.

V gene TRBV28 combines with J gene TRBJ1-1, with 7 bases matching TRBD1. CDR3 length: 12 residues. The V gene end was trimmed by 5 bases and the J gene end by 9 bases; junction bases not matched to a gene: 6. Germline CDR1 is MDHEN and CDR2 is SYDVKM. The CDR3 loop is CASSPLGQKAFF. In DNA, the CDR3 is TGTGCCAGCAGTCCACTGGGACAGAAAGCTTTCTTT.

On this clone: A much larger clone is a single base away; this may be a read error. The chain uses TRBV7-6 and TRBJ2-7; 13 nucleotides align to TRBD2. Trimming cost V 5 bases and J 3 bases; bases outside gene matches: 4. This CDR3 has 15 amino acids. The germline V gene encodes CDR1 SGHVS and CDR2 FNYEAQ. Written as DNA, the CDR3 is TGTGCCAGCAGCCGGACTAGCGGGGGAAGCTACGAGCAGTACTTC. Translated, it gives CASSRTSGGSYEQYF.

V and J are TRBV3-1 (or the pseudogene TRBV3-2) and TRBJ1-2; TRBD1 agrees at 8 bases. Germline assignment: CDR1 LGHDT and CDR2 YNNKEL (reference sequence). Trimming took 4 bases from V and 8 from J; bases not matched to a gene: 6. The CDR3 runs 13 residues. This chain's CDR3 is CASSPRTGSGYTF. CDR3 coding DNA: TGTGCCAGCAGCCCGAGGACAGGGAGCGGCTACACCTTC.

The genes are TRBV19 and TRBJ2-1; unclear D gene. Per germline, CDR1 LNHDA and CDR2 SQIVND (reference sequence). The ends were cut back, 2 bases at V and 8 bases at J, with 7 bases in the middle. The CDR3 loop spans 12 amino acids. CDR3 nucleotide sequence: TGTGCCAGTAGTATACAGAGCGATGAGCAGTTCTTC. Protein sequence: CASSIQSDEQFF.

The rearrangement joins TRBV30 to TRBJ1-1; D is undetermined. The CDR3 has 13 residues. The V gene lost 1 base and the J gene lost 4 bases, with 10 bases spanning the gap. CDR1 is GTSNPN and CDR2 is SVGIG in the germline V gene (reference sequence). The CDR3 reads CAWSAGGTTEAFF. DNA of the CDR3: TGTGCCTGGAGTGCAGGAGGAACCACTGAAGCTTTCTTT.

The chain uses TRBV6-5 and TRBJ1-3, with a possible D match to TRBD1 (5 bases). The V and J ends lost 4 bases and 2 bases respectively, with 15 bases between them. The CDR3 extends over 16 amino acids. Germline assignment: CDR1 MNHEY and CDR2 SVGAGI. CDR3 loop: CASSFSGVGAGNTIYF. The CDR3 DNA sequence: TGTGCCAGCAGTTTCTCCGGTGTAGGGGCTGGAAACACCATATATTTT.